This T cell receptor beta chain was profiled in a study of cytomegalovirus exposure and HLA in healthy donors. Overall study: The 120 or so validation repertoires were produced on the same platform as the roughly 670 repertoires of the first cohort. This was reported in a later analysis.

General study points: As confirmed in vitro, three CMV-associated chains were specific for CMV antigens. Despite most TCR sequences being rare, some public TCRs occurred in many donors.

As regards this clone: What it recognizes is unknown.

Germline CDR1 SEHNR, CDR2 FQNEAQ (reference sequence). The CDR3 consists of 15 residues. Between the trimmed V and J ends, which lost 3 bases and 4 bases, there was a span of 13 bases. Sequenced by immunoSEQ multiplex PCR; TCRdb stores in-frame clones only, minus some. The sample lists fewer than 350,000 clones; roughly 90% were seen once. Sequences were obtained from PBMCs. The sequence was obtained from a woman aged 18-29 years in good health and CMV-seronegative. This chain connects TRBV7-9 to TRBJ2-1, with D perhaps matching TRBD2 (6 bases). The CDR3 region is CASSFGGSMYNEQFF. CDR3 bases: TGTGCCAGCAGCTTTGGAGGGAGTATGTACAATGAGCAGTTCTTC.